The text below deals with one T cell receptor (beta chain). Its antigen is currently not known. No qualities accompany the bases; no much larger clone lies one base away. Trimming costs V 8 bases and J 7 bases, and their ends lie 12 bases apart. There are 13 amino acids in the CDR3, from cysteine to phenylalanine inclusive. Only the CDR3 portion is preserved as DNA: 39 bases, with reading frame beginning at the first base. The entry originates in a study of blood T cell repertoires in COVID-19 (dated by TCRdb to 2020 to 2021). Study-wide context: Samples covering the acute and convalescent phases of COVID-19 were provided by collaborators in the United States, Italy and Spain. The samples were drawn from two sources: the first 160 participants of the ongoing ImmuneRACE study, and fewer than 1,500 subjects contributed by 6 global collaborators. Nearly every sample came with metadata listing a de-identified subject ID, COVID-19 status, age in years and sex. The repertoires were released in a freely available public database intended as a resource for research on the immune response to SARS-CoV-2. Where available, HLA class I and class II types were obtained from metadata supplied by the sample provider rather than from assay-based typing. The prospective study material was composed of cDNA or gDNA derived from T cells, B-cell-depleted T cells, or PBMCs. Deeply sampled blood TCRbeta repertoires from subjects exposed to, actively infected with, or recovered from COVID-19 were included in the dataset.

Each collaborating institution followed its own protocols to collect whole blood in K2EDTA tubes. For TCRbeta analysis, collaborator samples were shipped as frozen whole blood, as isolated PBMCs, or as DNA extracted from either sample type. Points the paper makes about the study in general: The quantity of clinical and demographic metadata differed by source and by participant and was supplied without curation.

The immunoSEQ Assay, a bias-controlled multiplex PCR, was used to amplify TCRbeta CDR3 regions from genomic DNA. The original methods were these. Within the assay, amplification of reference gene primers was used to estimate how many nucleated cells each sample contained. Sequence reads were collapsed and filtered to measure the absolute abundance of every unique TCRbeta CDR3 rearrangement. For each sample, productive Simpson clonality was calculated by taking the square root of Simpson's diversity index across productive rearrangements. TCRdb's version of the immuneACCESS table is confined to in-frame rearrangements and falls short of the full clone set. An unresolved V gene accounts for under half of the shortfall where checked; the remainder is of unknown origin. V and J calls and clone size are as listed in that table; D and trimming were resolved from the DNA. The sample table holds roughly 150,000 clones, of which about 80% were seen once. In total, the top ten clones hold about 1.9% of the sample.

The clonotype originates from a woman aged 80 or older with acute or convalescent COVID-19. The sequenced material came from peripheral blood. Here the chain combines TRBV12-3 or TRBV12-4 and TRBJ1-6; the best D guess is TRBD1, with 5 bases matching. The CDR3 has the sequence CASGAGINSPLHF. The DNA reads TGTGCCAGCGGGGCAGGGATCAATTCACCCCTCCACTTT.